This T cell receptor beta chain was sequenced in a study of T cells expressing NK-cell markers. Looking at the study overall: Researchers got TCR beta repertoires out of sorted CD3+CD56+NKG2C+, CD3+CD56+NKG2C- and CD3+CD56-NKG2C+ T cells.

TCRdb reprocessed the 5' RACE reads and stores each CDR3 protein as one record, lacking DNA. The table lists about 140,000 distinct CDR3 sequences. This CDR3 is 16 amino acids long. CDR1 is SGHRS and CDR2 is YFSETQ in the germline V gene. J is TRBJ2-1 and V is TRBV5-1; as DNA is missing, the TRBD2 call by TCRdb cannot be tested. The TCR sequence derives from a man between 18 and 29 years old in good health. The sequenced material came from blood T cells: a sorted CD56 or NKG2C T cell subset, CD4+ or CD8+ T cells, or bulk PBMC T cells (not recorded which). The CDR3 reads CASSRGLAGFYNEQFF.